These 2 T cell receptor beta chains came from one sample sequenced in a study of T-cell reconstitution after alpha-beta-depleted transplantation in children listed by TCRdb under 2016. The protocol used for the library was PCR. Sequencing instrument: Illumina HiSeq 2500. TCR library preparation used molecular barcoding, with unique molecular identifiers applied to normalize quantification of the TCRbeta repertoire. Starting from the raw public reads, TCRdb applied fastp trimming at Q25, assembled clones with MiXCR and retained in-frame beta chains. CDR3 protein sequences are deduplicated, and each keeps its most common genes and DNA. A total of over 70,000 distinct CDR3 sequences appear in this sample, 9% to 15% of them only once. Roughly 13% of the sample lies in the top ten. The sample in question was PBMCs from the stem cell graft donor, obtained from the stem cell graft. All receptors come from a human donor who donated a stem cell graft to a child with inherited bone marrow failure.

This clonotype was counted between two and nine times. The V call is TRBV28, the J call TRBJ1-1, with 8 nucleotides matching TRBD1. The V and J ends lost 5 bases and 4 bases, in that order; junction bases with no gene match: 9. The CDR3 consists of 15 residues. Germline CDR1 MDHEN, CDR2 SYDVKM. This CDR3 reads CASSEPGGQGTEAFF. In nucleotides, the CDR3 is TGTGCCAGCAGTGAGCCTGGTGGACAGGGCACTGAAGCTTTCTTT.

At least ten counts were recorded for this clonotype. V is TRBV30 and J is TRBJ2-2, with a weak D call TRBD2 (5 bases). V gave up 3 bases and J gave up 2 bases, with 10 bases separating them. CDR1 GTSNPN and CDR2 SVGIG come from the germline V gene (reference sequence). This CDR3 is 14 amino acids long. CDR3 nucleotides: TGTGCCTGGAGCCCTTGGACTAACACCGGGGAGCTGTTTTTT. This sequence encodes CAWSPWTNTGELFF.